The T cell receptor beta chain described here comes from a study of blood T cell repertoires in COVID-19. Across the study: The samples span acute and convalescent COVID-19 from the United States, Italy and Spain. Nucleic acid was either cDNA or gDNA, and it came from T cells, B-cell-depleted T cells, or PBMCs.

In the original workflow: Reference gene primers were amplified, and this amplification served to estimate nucleated cell counts. Generated by immunoSEQ multiplex PCR, the TCRdb table keeps only in-frame clones and is missing some. V, J and clone size are taken as reported in that table, and D and trimming were inferred from the DNA itself. The sample lists 50,000 to 60,000 clones; roughly nine tenths were seen once. Germline lookup yields CDR1 MNHEY and CDR2 SVGEGT. The trim removed 6 bases at V and 1 base at J, leaving 8 bases unmatched. The CDR3 spans 15 residues. The origin of this receptor is a woman aged 80 or over with acute or convalescent COVID-19. The sequencing input was peripheral blood. The genes are TRBV6-2 or TRBV6-3 and TRBJ1-1, with TRBD1 matching over 7 bases. The CDR3 loop is CASSDPGQTNTEAFF. For the CDR3, the DNA is TGTGCCAGCAGCGACCCGGGACAGACGAACACTGAAGCTTTCTTT.